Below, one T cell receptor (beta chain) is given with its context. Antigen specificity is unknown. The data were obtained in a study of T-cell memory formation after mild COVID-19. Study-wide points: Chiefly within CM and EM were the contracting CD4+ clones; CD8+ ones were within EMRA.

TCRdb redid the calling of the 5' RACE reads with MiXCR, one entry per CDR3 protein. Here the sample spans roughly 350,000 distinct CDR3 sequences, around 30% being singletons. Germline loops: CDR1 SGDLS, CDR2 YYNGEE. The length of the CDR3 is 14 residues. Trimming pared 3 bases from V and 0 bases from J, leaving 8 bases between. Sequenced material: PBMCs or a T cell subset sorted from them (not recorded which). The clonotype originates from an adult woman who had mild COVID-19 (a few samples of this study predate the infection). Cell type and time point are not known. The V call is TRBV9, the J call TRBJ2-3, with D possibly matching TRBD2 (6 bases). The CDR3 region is CASSGGLSTDTQYF. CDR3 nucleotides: TGTGCCAGCAGCGGGGGACTGAGCACAGATACGCAGTATTTT.